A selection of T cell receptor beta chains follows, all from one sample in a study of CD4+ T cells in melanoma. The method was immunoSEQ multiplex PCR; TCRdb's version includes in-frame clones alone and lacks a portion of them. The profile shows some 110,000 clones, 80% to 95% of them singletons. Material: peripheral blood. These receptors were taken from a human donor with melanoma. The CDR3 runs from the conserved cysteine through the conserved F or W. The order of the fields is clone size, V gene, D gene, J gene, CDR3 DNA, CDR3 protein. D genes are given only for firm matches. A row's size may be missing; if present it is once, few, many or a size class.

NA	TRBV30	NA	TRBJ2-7	TGTGCCTGGAGTGCAGGGGCACCTTGGGCCTACGAGCAGTACTTC	CAWSAGAPWAYEQYF
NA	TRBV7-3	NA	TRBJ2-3	TGTGCCAGCAGCTTATTCCCGGGGGGCACAGATACGCAGTATTTT	CASSLFPGGTDTQYF
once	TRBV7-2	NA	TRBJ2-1	TGTGCCAGCAGCCAGGTCTCCTCCTACAATGAGCAGTTCTTC	CASSQVSSYNEQFF
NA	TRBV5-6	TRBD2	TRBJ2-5	TGTGCCAGCAGCTTCGGGGGGGGTAACGAGACCCAGTACTTC	CASSFGGGNETQYF
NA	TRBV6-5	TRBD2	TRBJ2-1	TGTGCCAGCAACCCACCACTAGCGGGAGAGCAGTTCTTC	CASNPPLAGEQFF
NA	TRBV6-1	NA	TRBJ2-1	TGTGCCAGCAGTGAATGGGCAGTTAGCTCCTACAATGAGCAGTTCTTC	CASSEWAVSSYNEQFF
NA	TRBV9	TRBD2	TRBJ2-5	TGTGCCAGCAGCGCGCGGGAGGCCCAGTACTTC	CASSAREAQYF
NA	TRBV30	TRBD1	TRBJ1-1	TGTGCCTGGAGTACCGGACAGGGGCAAGCTTTCTTT	CAWSTGQGQAFF
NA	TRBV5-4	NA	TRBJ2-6	TGTGCCAGCAGCACTTCGGGGGCTGGGGCCAACGTCCTGACTTTC	CASSTSGAGANVLTF
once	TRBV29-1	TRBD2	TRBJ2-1	TGCAGCTTACAGCGTCGGCTAGCGGGCGCCTCCTACAATGAGCAGTTCTTC	CSLQRRLAGASYNEQFF
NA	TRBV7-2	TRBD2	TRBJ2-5	TGTGCCAGCAGCTTAGGGCCAGCGGGGGTGCCCCTCCAAGAGACCCAGTACTTC	CASSLGPAGVPLQETQYF
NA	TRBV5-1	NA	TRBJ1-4	TGCGCCAGCAGCTTGGAACCATTTCCGGGAGGCGATGAAAAACTGTTTTTT	CASSLEPFPGGDEKLFF
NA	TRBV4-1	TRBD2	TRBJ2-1	TGCGCCAGCAGCCAATTTAATGCGGGAGTATCGGATGAGCAGTTCTTC	CASSQFNAGVSDEQFF
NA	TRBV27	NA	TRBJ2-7	TGTGCCAGCAGCCTTACTGCGGGACCCACCTACGAGCAGTACTTC	CASSLTAGPTYEQYF
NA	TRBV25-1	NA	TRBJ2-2	TGTGCCAGCAGGTTGACGGAGAACACCGGGGAGCTGTTTTTT	CASRLTENTGELFF
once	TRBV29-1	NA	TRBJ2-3	TGCAGCGTTCGCGGACTTCCCAGCAGTAGCACAGATACGCAGTATTTT	CSVRGLPSSSTDTQYF
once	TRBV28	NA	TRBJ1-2	TGTGCCAGCAGTGTGCCAGGTCTAAACTATGGCTACACCTTC	CASSVPGLNYGYTF
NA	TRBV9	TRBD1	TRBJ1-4	TGTGCCAGCAGCGTGGACAGGGGTGGTGAAAAACTGTTTTTT	CASSVDRGGEKLFF
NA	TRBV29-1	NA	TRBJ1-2	TGCAGCGTCCCGAGGGGGGATGGCTACACCTTC	CSVPRGDGYTF
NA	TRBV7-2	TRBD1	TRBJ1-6	TGTGCCAGCAGCTTACGGACAGGGTCCTATAATTCACCCCTCCACTTT	CASSLRTGSYNSPLHF
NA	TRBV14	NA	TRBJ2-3	TGTGCCAGCAGCCAAGATTACGCGGGAGATACGCAGTATTTT	CASSQDYAGDTQYF
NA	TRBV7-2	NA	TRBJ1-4	TGTGCCACGAGACAGCCTAATGAAAAACTGTTTTTT	CATRQPNEKLFF
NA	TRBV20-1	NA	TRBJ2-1	TGCAGTGAGACGAGGGGCAATGAGCAGTTCTTC	CSETRGNEQFF
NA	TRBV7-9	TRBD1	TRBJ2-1	TGTGCCAGCAGCTTAGGGGACAGGAGCAATGAGCAGTTCTTC	CASSLGDRSNEQFF
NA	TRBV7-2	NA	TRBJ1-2	TGTGCCAGCAGCTTAGCCACAGGGAGATATGATGGCTACACCTTC	CASSLATGRYDGYTF
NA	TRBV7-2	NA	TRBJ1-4	TGTGCCAGCAGCTTAGGGGACAATAGAGATGAAAAACTGTTTTTT	CASSLGDNRDEKLFF
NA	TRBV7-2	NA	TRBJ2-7	TGTGCCAGCACGACGATACAGAGCTCCTACGAGCAGTACTTC	CASTTIQSSYEQYF
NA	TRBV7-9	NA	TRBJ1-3	TGTGCCAGCAGCGGACATTCTGAGGGTTCTGGAAACACCATATATTTT	CASSGHSEGSGNTIYF
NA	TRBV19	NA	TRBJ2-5	TGTGCCAGTAGTCCCCGGGACTCGGATCAAGAGACCCAGTACTTC	CASSPRDSDQETQYF
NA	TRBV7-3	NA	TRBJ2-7	TGTGCCAGCAGCTTAGCCGGGGTGAGTCCCTACGAGCAGTACTTC	CASSLAGVSPYEQYF
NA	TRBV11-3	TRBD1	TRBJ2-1	TGTGCCAGCAGCTTAGAGGGACAGGGATCTATTGAGCAGTTCTTC	CASSLEGQGSIEQFF
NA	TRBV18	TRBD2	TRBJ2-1	TGTGCCAGCTCACCAGCGGGAGCGAGCTCCTACAATGAGCAGTTCTTC	CASSPAGASSYNEQFF
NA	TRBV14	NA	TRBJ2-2	TGTGCCAGCAGCCAAGGGCTTGGCGGGGAGCTGTTTTTT	CASSQGLGGELFF
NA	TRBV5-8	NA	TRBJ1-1	TGTGCCAGCAGCTTGGTTGGGGATAACACTGAAGCTTTCTTT	CASSLVGDNTEAFF
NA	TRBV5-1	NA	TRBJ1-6	TGCGCCAGCAGCTCAAACTCCGGGACCGGGGGTAATTCACCCCTCCACTTT	CASSSNSGTGGNSPLHF
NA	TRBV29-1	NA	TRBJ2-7	TGCAGCGTTGGACGTGGTAGCCGGCGCGACGAGCAGTACTTC	CSVGRGSRRDEQYF
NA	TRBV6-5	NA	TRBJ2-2	TGTTCGTCGGGCAGGGGTGTCGGGGAGCTGTTTTTT	CSSGRGVGELFF
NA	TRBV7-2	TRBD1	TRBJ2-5	TGTGCCAGCAGCACAACCGGGACAGGGGCGACCCAGTACTTC	CASSTTGTGATQYF
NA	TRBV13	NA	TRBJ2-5	TGTGCCAGCAGCTTAAACGGAATTCAAGAGACCCAGTACTTC	CASSLNGIQETQYF
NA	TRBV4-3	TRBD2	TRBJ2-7	TGCGCCAGCAGCCAAGCGGCTAGCGGGGGTTACGAGCAGTACTTC	CASSQAASGGYEQYF
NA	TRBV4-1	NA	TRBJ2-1	TGCGCCAGCAGCCAAGATTCGGTCCTCGAACATGAGCAGTTCTTC	CASSQDSVLEHEQFF